This TCR beta chain was found in a study of cytomegalovirus exposure and HLA in healthy donors. Study in general: An analysis done earlier identified around 100 million unique TCR beta sequences from approximately 200 million T cells.

V dropped 7 bases and J dropped 4; count of bases not matched to a gene: 9. The germline gives CDR1 LNHDA, CDR2 SQIVND (reference sequence). The CDR3 runs to 14 residues. PCR primers comprised 60 Vbeta and 13 Jbeta primers. Using immunoSEQ multiplex PCR, the repertoire was profiled, and TCRdb retains in-frame clones only, with some absent. The table has around 160,000 clones, more than 70% seen once; the top ten hold 7.7%. This clonotype was obtained from a woman between 40 and 55 years old in good health and CMV-seropositive. Input material: PBMCs. The chain uses TRBV19 and TRBJ1-2; 7 positions match TRBD1. Written as DNA, the CDR3 is TGTGCCAGTACCCCAGGGGGGATGAGCTATGGCTACACCTTC. Translated: CASTPGGMSYGYTF.